The 5 T cell receptor beta chains below come from one sample, sequenced in a study of cytomegalovirus exposure and HLA in healthy donors. PCR was performed using 60 Vbeta and 13 Jbeta primers. Generated by immunoSEQ multiplex PCR, the TCRdb table keeps only in-frame clones and is missing some. Of over 120,000 clones listed, around 72% are singletons. The sample taken for sequencing was PBMCs. These receptors came from a man between 18 and 35 years old in good health and CMV-seropositive.

The rearrangement joins TRBV28 to TRBJ1-5; D is possibly TRBD1 (6 bases). The V end lost 6 bases, the J end lost 6 bases, and 18 bases lay between the germline ends. The CDR3 consists of 15 residues. From germline, CDR1 is MDHEN and CDR2 SYDVKM. CDR3 region: CASRTPGHRIQPQHF. In DNA, the CDR3 is TGTGCCAGCAGGACTCCGGGACACCGGATTCAGCCCCAGCATTTT.

The sample holds a few counts of this clone. The CDR3 DNA reads TGTGCCAGCAGCCCTGTGACAGGGGGTAACACTGAAGCTTTCTTT. It encodes CASSPVTGGNTEAFF. The rearrangement joins TRBV4-2 to TRBJ1-1; TRBD1 aligns across 9 bases. The junction had 5 bases not matched to a gene; V was cut back by 4 bases and J by 2 bases. From germline, CDR1 is LGHNA and CDR2 YNFKEQ. The CDR3 runs 15 residues.

The chain employs TRBV5-1 and TRBJ2-1, with 7 bases lining up with TRBD1. Germline lookup yields CDR1 SGHRS and CDR2 YFSETQ. V was clipped by 4 bases and J by 5 bases; unmatched bases: 6. The CDR3 sequence is 14 residues long. The CDR3 bases are TGCGCCAGCAGCACCGGGACAGCTAACAATGAGCAGTTCTTC. It codes for CASSTGTANNEQFF.

The V call is TRBV6-1, the J call TRBJ1-1; D is possibly TRBD1 (5 bases). The ends were cut back, 9 bases at V and 4 bases at J, with 18 bases in the middle. The CDR3 totals 14 residues. CDR1 and CDR2 (germline): MNHNS, SASEGT. DNA for the CDR3: TGTGCCAGGGAATTCCAGGGCGGTGGCACTGAAGCTTTCTTT. As protein: CAREFQGGGTEAFF.

This clone was seen a single time. V is TRBV30 and J is TRBJ1-4; D is unclear. The CDR3 has 13 amino acids. The V gene's germline CDR1 is GTSNPN and CDR2 SVGIG (reference sequence). Trimming cost V 5 bases and J 2 bases, with 9 bases left between them. CDR3 nucleotides: TGTGCCTGGGAGGCGGGGACTAATGAAAAACTGTTTTTT. This translates into CAWEAGTNEKLFF.